A single TCR beta chain is shown here with its context. This sample is drawn from a study of radiation and T cells in renal cell carcinoma. Using immunoSEQ multiplex PCR, the repertoire was profiled, and TCRdb retains in-frame clones only, with some absent. In the table there are about 130,000 clones, more than 75% of which are singletons. The sample's time point: blood 2 weeks post-SBRT. This sample's treatment: 15 Gy SBRT to primary tumor, nephrectomy 4 weeks later. After SBRT, blood was collected at 2 and 4 weeks, plus baseline. Trimming removed 5 bases from V and 6 bases from J, with 11 bases in between. CDR1 and CDR2 from the germline V gene are MNHNY and SVGAGI (reference sequence). The CDR3 runs 14 residues.

V gene TRBV6-6 combines with J gene TRBJ1-6; the D gene is possibly TRBD1 (5 bases). The sequence was collected from an older woman with renal cell carcinoma. The material was blood, obtained from a patient whose treatment included radiotherapy and nephrectomy. CDR3 region: CASSGRGSNSPLHF. DNA for the CDR3: TGTGCCAGCAGTGGGAGGGGTAGTAATTCACCCCTCCACTTT.